This T cell receptor (beta chain) was sequenced for a study of T-cell reconstitution after alpha-beta-depleted transplantation in children. Preparation of the TCRbeta library involved a method that used unique molecular identifiers. TCRdb called the PCR reads again in MiXCR, with one record for every CDR3 protein. This sample yields 200,000 to 300,000 distinct CDR3 sequences, of which less than 9% are seen a single time; 5% to 8% belongs to the top ten. V dropped 4 bases and J dropped 5; count of bases not matched to a gene: 8. The CDR3 covers 13 residues. Germline CDR1 reads DFQATT; CDR2 reads SNEGSKA (reference sequence). This clonotype has ten or more counts.

This receptor was taken from a male patient aged 10 to 17 who had a stem cell transplant for acute lymphoblastic leukemia, so the T cells may come from the graft donor. The genes are TRBV20-1 and TRBJ2-7; 7 nucleotides agree with TRBD1. The sample was PBMCs, mostly from graft donor cells, taken 180 days after TCRalphabeta/CD19-depleted stem cell transplant. The CDR3: CSANGQAADEQYF. The DNA of the CDR3 is TGCAGTGCTAACGGACAGGCCGCTGACGAGCAGTACTTC.